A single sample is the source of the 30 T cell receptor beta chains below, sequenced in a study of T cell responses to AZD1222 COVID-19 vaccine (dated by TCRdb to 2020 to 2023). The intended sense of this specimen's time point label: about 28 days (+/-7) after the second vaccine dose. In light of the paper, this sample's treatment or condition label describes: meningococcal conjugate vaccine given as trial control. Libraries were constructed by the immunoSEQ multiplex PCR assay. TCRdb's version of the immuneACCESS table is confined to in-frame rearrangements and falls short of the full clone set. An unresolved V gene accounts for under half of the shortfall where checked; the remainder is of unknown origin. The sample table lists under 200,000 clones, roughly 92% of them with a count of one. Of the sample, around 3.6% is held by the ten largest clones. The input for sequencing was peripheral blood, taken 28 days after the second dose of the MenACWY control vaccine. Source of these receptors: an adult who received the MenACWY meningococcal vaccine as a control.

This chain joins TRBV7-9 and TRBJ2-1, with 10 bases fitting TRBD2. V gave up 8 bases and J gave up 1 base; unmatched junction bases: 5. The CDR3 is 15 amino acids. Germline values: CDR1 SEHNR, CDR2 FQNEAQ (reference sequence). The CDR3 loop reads CASVPGLASYNEQFF. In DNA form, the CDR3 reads TGTGCCAGCGTACCGGGACTAGCGTCCTACAATGAGCAGTTCTTC.

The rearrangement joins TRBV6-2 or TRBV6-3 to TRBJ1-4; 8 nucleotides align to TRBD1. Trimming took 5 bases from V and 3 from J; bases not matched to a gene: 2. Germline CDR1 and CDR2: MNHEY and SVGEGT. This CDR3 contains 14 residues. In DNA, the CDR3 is TGTGCCAGCAGTGACAGGGGAGCTAATGAAAAACTGTTTTTT. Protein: CASSDRGANEKLFF.

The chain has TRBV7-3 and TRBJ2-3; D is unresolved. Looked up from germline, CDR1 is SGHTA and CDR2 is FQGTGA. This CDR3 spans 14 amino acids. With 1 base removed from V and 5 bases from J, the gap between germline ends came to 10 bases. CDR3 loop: CASSLNPRGDTQYF. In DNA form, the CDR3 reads TGTGCCAGCAGCTTAAATCCGAGAGGAGATACGCAGTATTTT.

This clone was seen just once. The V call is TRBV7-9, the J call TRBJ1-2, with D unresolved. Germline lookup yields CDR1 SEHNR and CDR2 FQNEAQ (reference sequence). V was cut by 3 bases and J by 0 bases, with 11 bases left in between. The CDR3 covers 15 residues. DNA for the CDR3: TGTGCCAGCAGCTTCGACTTGTCTGCTAACTATGGCTACACCTTC. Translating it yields CASSFDLSANYGYTF.

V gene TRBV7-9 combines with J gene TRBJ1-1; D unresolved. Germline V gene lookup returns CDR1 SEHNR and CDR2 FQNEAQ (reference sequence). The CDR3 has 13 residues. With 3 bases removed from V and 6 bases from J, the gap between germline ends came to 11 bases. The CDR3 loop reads CASSFLGNPEAFF. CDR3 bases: TGTGCCAGCAGCTTCTTGGGAAACCCTGAAGCTTTCTTT.

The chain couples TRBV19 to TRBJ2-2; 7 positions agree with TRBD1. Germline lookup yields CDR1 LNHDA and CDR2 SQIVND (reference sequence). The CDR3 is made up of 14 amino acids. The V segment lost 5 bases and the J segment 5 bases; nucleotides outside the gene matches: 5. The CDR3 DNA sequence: TGTGCCAGTAGTTTTGGGACAGTAACCGGGGAGCTGTTTTTT. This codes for CASSFGTVTGELFF.

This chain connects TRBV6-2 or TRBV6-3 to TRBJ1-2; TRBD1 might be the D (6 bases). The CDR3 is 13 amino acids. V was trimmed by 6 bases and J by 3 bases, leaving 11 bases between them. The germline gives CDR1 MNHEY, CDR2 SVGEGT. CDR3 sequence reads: CASSPTGHYGYTF. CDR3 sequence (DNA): TGTGCCAGCAGCCCGACAGGACACTATGGCTACACCTTC.

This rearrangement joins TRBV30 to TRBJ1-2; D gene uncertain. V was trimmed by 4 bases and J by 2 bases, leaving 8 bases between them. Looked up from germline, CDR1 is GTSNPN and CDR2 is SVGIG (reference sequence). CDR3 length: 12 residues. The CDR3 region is CAWNGDNYGYTF. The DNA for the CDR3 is TGTGCCTGGAATGGAGACAACTATGGCTACACCTTC.

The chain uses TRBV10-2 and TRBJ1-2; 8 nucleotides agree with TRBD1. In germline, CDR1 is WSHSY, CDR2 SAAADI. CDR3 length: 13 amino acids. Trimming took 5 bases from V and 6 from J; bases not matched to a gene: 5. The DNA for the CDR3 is TGCGCCAGCAGTAGGCCGACAGGGGATGGCTACACCTTC. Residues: CASSRPTGDGYTF.

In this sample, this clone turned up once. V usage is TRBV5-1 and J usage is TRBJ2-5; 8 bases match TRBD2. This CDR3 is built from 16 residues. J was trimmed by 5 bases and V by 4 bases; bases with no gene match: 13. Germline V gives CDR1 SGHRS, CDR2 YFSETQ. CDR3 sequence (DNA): TGCGCCAGCAGCACCAGCCCCTCGGGAGGGTCGGAGACCCAGTACTTC. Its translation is CASSTSPSGGSETQYF.

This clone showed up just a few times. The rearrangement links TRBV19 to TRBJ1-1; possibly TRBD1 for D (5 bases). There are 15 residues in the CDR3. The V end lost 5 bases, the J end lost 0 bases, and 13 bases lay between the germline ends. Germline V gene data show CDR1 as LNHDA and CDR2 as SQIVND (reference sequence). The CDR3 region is CASSSSGPMNTEAFF. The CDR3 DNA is TGTGCCAGTAGTTCCTCAGGGCCCATGAACACTGAAGCTTTCTTT.

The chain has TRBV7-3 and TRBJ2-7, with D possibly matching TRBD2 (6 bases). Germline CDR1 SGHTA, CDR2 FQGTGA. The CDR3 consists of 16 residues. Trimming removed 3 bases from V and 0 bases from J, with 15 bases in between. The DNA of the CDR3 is TGTGCCAGCAGCTTGGACGGAGGGGCTAGCTCCTACGAGCAGTACTTC. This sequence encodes CASSLDGGASSYEQYF.

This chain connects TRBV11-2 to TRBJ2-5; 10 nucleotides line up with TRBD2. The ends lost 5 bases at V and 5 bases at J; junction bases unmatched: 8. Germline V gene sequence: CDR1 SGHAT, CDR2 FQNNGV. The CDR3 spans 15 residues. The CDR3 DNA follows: TGTGCCAGCAGCACTTGGACTAGCGGAGGGGAGACCCAGTACTTC. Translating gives CASSTWTSGGETQYF.

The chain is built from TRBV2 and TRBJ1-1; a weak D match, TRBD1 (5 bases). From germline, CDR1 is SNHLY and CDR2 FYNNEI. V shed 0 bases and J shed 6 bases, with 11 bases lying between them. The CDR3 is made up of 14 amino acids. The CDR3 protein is CASSEAGGGAEAFF. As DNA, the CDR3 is TGTGCCAGCAGTGAAGCCGGGGGAGGAGCTGAAGCTTTCTTT. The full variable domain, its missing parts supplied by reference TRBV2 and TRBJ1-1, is EPEVTQTPSHQVTQMGQEVILRCVPISNHLYFYWYRQILGQKVEFLVSFYNNEISEKSEIFDDQFSVERPDGSNFTLKIRSTKLEDSAMYFCASSEAGGGAEAFFGQGTRLTVV.

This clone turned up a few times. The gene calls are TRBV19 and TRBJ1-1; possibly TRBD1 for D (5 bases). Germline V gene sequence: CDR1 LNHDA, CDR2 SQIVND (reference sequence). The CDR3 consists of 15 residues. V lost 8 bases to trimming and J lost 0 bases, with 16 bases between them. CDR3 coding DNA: TGTGCCAGTCAGGAGGGGAGGGTTATGAACACTGAAGCTTTCTTT. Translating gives CASQEGRVMNTEAFF.

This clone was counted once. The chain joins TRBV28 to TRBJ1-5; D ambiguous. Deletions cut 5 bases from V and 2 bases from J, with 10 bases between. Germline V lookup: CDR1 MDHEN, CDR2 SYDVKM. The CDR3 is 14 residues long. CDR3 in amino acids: CASSLTRGNQPQHF. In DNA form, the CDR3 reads TGTGCCAGCAGTCTAACAAGGGGCAATCAGCCCCAGCATTTT.

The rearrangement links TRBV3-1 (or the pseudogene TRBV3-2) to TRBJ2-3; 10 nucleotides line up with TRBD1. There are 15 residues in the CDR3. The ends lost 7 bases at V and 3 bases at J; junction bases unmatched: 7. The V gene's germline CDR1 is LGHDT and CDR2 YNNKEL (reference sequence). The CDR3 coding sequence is TGTGCCAGCACCTCCCCGGGACAGGGGACAGATACGCAGTATTTT. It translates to CASTSPGQGTDTQYF.

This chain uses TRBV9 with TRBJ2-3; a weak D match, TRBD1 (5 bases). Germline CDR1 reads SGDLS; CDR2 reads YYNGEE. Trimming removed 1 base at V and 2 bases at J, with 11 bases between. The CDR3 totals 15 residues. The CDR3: CASSVIGAITDTQYF. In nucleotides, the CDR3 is TGTGCCAGCAGCGTAATAGGGGCCATCACAGATACGCAGTATTTT.

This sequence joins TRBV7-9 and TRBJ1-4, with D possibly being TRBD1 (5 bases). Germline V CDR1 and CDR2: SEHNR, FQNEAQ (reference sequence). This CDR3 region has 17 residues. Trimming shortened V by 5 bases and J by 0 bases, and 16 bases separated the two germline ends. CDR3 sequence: CASSPRGGDATNEKLFF. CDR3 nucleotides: TGTGCCAGCAGCCCTCGTGGGGGGGATGCAACTAATGAAAAACTGTTTTTT. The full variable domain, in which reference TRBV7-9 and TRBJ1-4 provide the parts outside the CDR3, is DTGVSQNPRHKITKRGQNVTFRCDPISEHNRLYWYRQTLGQGPEFLTYFQNEAQLEKSRLLSDRFSAERPKGSFSTLEIQRTEQGDSAMYLCASSPRGGDATNEKLFFGSGTQLSVL.

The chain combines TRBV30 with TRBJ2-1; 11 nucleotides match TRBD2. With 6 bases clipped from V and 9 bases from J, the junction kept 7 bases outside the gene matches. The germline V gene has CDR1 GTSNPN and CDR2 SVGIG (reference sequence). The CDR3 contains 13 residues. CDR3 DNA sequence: TGTGCCTGCTCTACCGGGACTAGCGGTGAGCAGTTCTTC. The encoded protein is CACSTGTSGEQFF.

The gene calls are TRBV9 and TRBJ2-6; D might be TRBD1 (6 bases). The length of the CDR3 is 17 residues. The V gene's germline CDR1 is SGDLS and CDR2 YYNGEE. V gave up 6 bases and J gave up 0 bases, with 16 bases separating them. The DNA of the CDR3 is TGTGCCAGCACCCGGACAGATAAAAGCTCTGGGGCCAACGTCCTGACTTTC. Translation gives CASTRTDKSSGANVLTF.

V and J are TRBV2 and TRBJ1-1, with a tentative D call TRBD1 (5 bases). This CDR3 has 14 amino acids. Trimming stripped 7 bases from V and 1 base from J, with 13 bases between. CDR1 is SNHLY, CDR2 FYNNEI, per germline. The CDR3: CASTRPRGNTEAFF. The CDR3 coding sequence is TGTGCCAGCACCCGGCCTAGGGGGAACACTGAAGCTTTCTTT.

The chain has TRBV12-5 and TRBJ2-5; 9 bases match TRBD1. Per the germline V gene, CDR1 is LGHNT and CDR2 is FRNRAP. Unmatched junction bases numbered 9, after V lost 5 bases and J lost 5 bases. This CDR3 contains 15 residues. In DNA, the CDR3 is TGTGCTAGTGGTCCCTGGGACAGGGTGTTGGAGACCCAGTACTTC. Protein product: CASGPWDRVLETQYF.

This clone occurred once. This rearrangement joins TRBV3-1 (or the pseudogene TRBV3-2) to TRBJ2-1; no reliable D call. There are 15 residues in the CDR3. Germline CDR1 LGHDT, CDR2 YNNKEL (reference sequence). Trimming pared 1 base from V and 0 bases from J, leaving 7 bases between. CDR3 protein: CASSQGLSSYNEQFF. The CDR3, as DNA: TGTGCCAGCAGCCAAGGGCTAAGCTCCTACAATGAGCAGTTCTTC.

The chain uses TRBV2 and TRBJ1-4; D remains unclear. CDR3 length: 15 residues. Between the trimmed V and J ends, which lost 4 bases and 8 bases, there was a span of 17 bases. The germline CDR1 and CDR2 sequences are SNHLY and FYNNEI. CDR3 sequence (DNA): TGTGCCAGCAGTGGTGGAGAAGGATTCATGGAAAAACTGTTTTTT. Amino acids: CASSGGEGFMEKLFF.

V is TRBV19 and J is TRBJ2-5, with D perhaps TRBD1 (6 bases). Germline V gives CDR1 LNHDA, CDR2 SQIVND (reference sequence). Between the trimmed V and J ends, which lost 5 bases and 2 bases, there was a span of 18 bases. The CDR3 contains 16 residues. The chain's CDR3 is CASSLISQGLQETQYF. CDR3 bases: TGTGCCAGTAGTCTGATATCGCAGGGGCTTCAAGAGACCCAGTACTTC. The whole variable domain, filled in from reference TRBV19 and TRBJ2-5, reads DGGITQSPKYLFRKEGQNVTLSCEQNLNHDAMYWYRQDPGQGLRLIYYSQIVNDFQKGDIAEGYSVSREKKESFPLTVTSAQKNPTAFYLCASSLISQGLQETQYFGPGTRLLVL.

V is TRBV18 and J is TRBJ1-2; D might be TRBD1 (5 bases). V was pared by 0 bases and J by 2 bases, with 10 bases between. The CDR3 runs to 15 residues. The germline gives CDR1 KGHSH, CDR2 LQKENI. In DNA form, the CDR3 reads TGTGCCAGCTCACCACCGGCAGGGAGGAACTATGGCTACACCTTC. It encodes CASSPPAGRNYGYTF.

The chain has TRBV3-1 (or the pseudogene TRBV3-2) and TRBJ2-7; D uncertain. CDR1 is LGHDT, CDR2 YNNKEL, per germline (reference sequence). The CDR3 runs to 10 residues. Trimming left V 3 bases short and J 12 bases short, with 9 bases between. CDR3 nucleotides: TGTGCCAGCAGCCATTTCGAGATGTACTTC. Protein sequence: CASSHFEMYF.

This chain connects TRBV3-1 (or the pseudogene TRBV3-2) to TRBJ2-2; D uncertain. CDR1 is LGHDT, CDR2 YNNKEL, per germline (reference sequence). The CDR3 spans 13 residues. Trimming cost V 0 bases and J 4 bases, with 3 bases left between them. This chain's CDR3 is CASSQEATGELFF. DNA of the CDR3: TGTGCCAGCAGCCAAGAAGCCACCGGGGAGCTGTTTTTT.

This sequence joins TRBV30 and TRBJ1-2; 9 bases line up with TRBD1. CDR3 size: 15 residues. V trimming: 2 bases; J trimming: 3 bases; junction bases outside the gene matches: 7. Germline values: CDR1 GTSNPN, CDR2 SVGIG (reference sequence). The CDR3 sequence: CAWSPRDREHYGYTF. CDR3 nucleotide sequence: TGTGCCTGGAGTCCCCGGGACAGGGAGCACTATGGCTACACCTTC.